The next 29 T cell receptor beta chains were all read from a single sample in a study of blood T cell repertoires in COVID-19. TCRdb's copy holds only in-frame clones and misses some; the assay was immunoSEQ multiplex PCR. This table holds nearly 50,000 clones, around 86% found once. Sample: peripheral blood. The receptors were gathered from an elderly woman with COVID-19, enrolled during active disease.

The CDR3 region is CASSQGMTVQETQYF. The CDR3 DNA is TGTGCCAGCAGCCAAGGGATGACAGTCCAAGAGACCCAGTACTTC. The chain recombines TRBV4-2 with TRBJ2-5, with a tentative D call TRBD1 (5 bases). This CDR3 contains 15 residues. V shed 1 base and J shed 1 base, with 10 bases lying between them. CDR1 LGHNA and CDR2 YNFKEQ come from the germline V gene.

This clone was counted once. The chain joins TRBV19 to TRBJ1-2; 7 positions match TRBD1. The ends lost 10 bases at V and 4 bases at J; junction bases unmatched: 15. From germline, CDR1 is LNHDA and CDR2 SQIVND (reference sequence). The CDR3 is 15 amino acids. The CDR3 loop is CATTGALLGGYGYTF. CDR3 DNA sequence: TGTGCCACCACAGGGGCTCTTTTAGGGGGCTATGGCTACACCTTC.

The chain combines TRBV7-2 with TRBJ1-4; D perhaps matches TRBD1 (6 bases). CDR1 is SGHTA, CDR2 FQGNSA, per germline. The CDR3 spans 18 residues. The ends were cut back, 3 bases at V and 3 bases at J, with 20 bases in the middle. CDR3 DNA sequence: TGTGCCAGCAGCTTCAACAGGGTAGAGCATTCGGCTAATGAAAAACTGTTTTTT. It is translated as CASSFNRVEHSANEKLFF.

The genes are TRBV6-4 and TRBJ1-2, with 7 bases aligning to TRBD1. There are 11 residues in the CDR3. V lost 4 bases to trimming and J lost 8 bases; unmatched junction nucleotides: 1. Per the germline V gene, CDR1 is MRHNA and CDR2 is SNTAGT. DNA for the CDR3: TGTGCCAGCAGTGCAGGGGGGGGCTACACCTTC. Protein sequence: CASSAGGGYTF.

This rearrangement joins TRBV2 to TRBJ1-4, with D possibly being TRBD1 (5 bases). The CDR3 length is 15 residues. Germline V gene lookup returns CDR1 SNHLY and CDR2 FYNNEI. Trimming cost V 5 bases and J 7 bases, with 17 bases left between them. This CDR3 is CASSNQGFQGEKLFF. CDR3 in DNA: TGTGCCAGCAGTAACCAGGGATTCCAGGGTGAAAAACTGTTTTTT. Full variable domain (remainder filled in from reference TRBV2 and TRBJ1-4): EPEVTQTPSHQVTQMGQEVILRCVPISNHLYFYWYRQILGQKVEFLVSFYNNEISEKSEIFDDQFSVERPDGSNFTLKIRSTKLEDSAMYFCASSNQGFQGEKLFFGSGTQLSVL.

V gene TRBV7-9 combines with J gene TRBJ2-2, with D possibly being TRBD2 (5 bases). CDR1 and CDR2 from the germline V gene are SEHNR and FQNEAQ (reference sequence). V was shortened by 7 bases and J by 5 bases, with 11 bases between the two germline ends. The CDR3 runs to 13 residues. The CDR3 sequence is CASTPGVTGELFF. The CDR3 DNA reads as TGTGCCAGCACCCCCGGGGTGACCGGGGAGCTGTTTTTT.

This clone was recorded once. The chain employs TRBV28 and TRBJ1-2; D unresolved. Trimming removed 8 bases from V and 8 bases from J, with 12 bases in between. CDR1 and CDR2 (germline): MDHEN, SYDVKM. CDR3 size: 11 residues. The chain's CDR3 is CASGGIMGYTF. The CDR3 DNA is TGTGCCAGCGGAGGTATCATGGGCTACACCTTC.

The chain recombines TRBV4-1 with TRBJ1-3, with D unresolved. The CDR3 sequence is 15 residues long. Germline V lookup: CDR1 MGHRA, CDR2 YSYEKL. V gave up 0 bases and J gave up 4 bases, with 10 bases separating them. CDR3 sequence reads: CASSQDFAVGNTIYF. DNA of the CDR3: TGCGCCAGCAGCCAAGATTTCGCAGTCGGAAACACCATATATTTT.

This chain connects TRBV9 to TRBJ1-4; D is uncertain. Trimming pared 4 bases from V and 4 bases from J, leaving 14 bases between. Germline V gene data show CDR1 as SGDLS and CDR2 as YYNGEE. The CDR3 is 15 amino acids. CDR3 DNA: TGTGCCAGCAGCCCCTCAGCAGCGATTAATGAAAAACTGTTTTTT. It yields the protein CASSPSAAINEKLFF.

This clone was recorded once. The sample contains more than one DNA sequence encoding this CDR3. In nucleotides, the CDR3 is TGTGCCAGCAGCAAAGAATCGCAGTCGGCAGGGAATTCACCCCTCCATTTT. Translated: CASSKESQSAGNSPLHF. J is TRBJ1-6 and V is TRBV21-1; TRBD1, as called in the table, went unchecked against the DNA. TRBV21-1 is tagged as a pseudogene. The CDR3 covers 17 residues.

J is TRBJ1-6 and V is TRBV27, with TRBD1 matching over 8 bases. J gave up 5 bases and V 2 bases, and 14 bases lay outside the gene matches. Germline V gene sequence: CDR1 MNHEY, CDR2 SMNVEV (reference sequence). The CDR3 spans 19 residues. CDR3: CASSLARGQGGFNNSPLHF. The CDR3 DNA follows: TGTGCCAGCAGTTTAGCCCGCGGACAGGGAGGTTTCAATAATTCACCCCTCCACTTT.

The chain has TRBV19 and TRBJ1-5; D call uncertain. Trimming shortened V by 8 bases and J by 0 bases, and 8 bases separated the two germline ends. Per germline, CDR1 LNHDA and CDR2 SQIVND (reference sequence). The length of the CDR3 is 13 residues. The CDR3, as DNA: TGTGCCAGTGCAGATTATAGCAATCAGCCCCAGCATTTT. Protein sequence: CASADYSNQPQHF.

The gene calls are TRBV28 and TRBJ1-1, with no clear D. There are 14 residues in the CDR3. CDR1 is MDHEN, CDR2 SYDVKM, per germline. Trimming removed 7 bases at V and 1 base at J, with 13 bases between. The CDR3 sequence is CASKVTIQNTEAFF. DNA for the CDR3: TGTGCCAGCAAGGTCACTATTCAGAACACTGAAGCTTTCTTT.

The V gene is TRBV7-2, the J gene TRBJ1-2, with 7 bases aligning to TRBD1. CDR1 SGHTA and CDR2 FQGNSA come from the germline V gene. The CDR3 extends over 15 amino acids. Trimming took 4 bases from V and 7 from J; bases not matched to a gene: 12. The CDR3 here is CASSSGTVILSGYTF. The CDR3 DNA reads as TGTGCCAGCAGCTCAGGGACAGTGATCTTGTCTGGCTACACCTTC. Drawing the rest from reference TRBV7-2 and TRBJ1-2, the complete variable domain is GAGVSQSPSNKVTEKGKDVELRCDPISGHTALYWYRQSLGQGLEFLIYFQGNSAPDKSGLPSDRFSAERTGGSVSTLTIQRTQQEDSAVYLCASSSGTVILSGYTFGSGTRLTVV.

The rearrangement links TRBV7-9 to TRBJ1-2; 8 nucleotides match TRBD1. Trimming took 5 bases from V and 3 from J; bases not matched to a gene: 11. The CDR3 has 16 residues. From germline, CDR1 is SEHNR and CDR2 FQNEAQ (reference sequence). CDR3 in DNA: TGTGCCAGCAGCCTAACAGGACAGGGTAGTGACTATGGCTACACCTTC. Its translation is CASSLTGQGSDYGYTF. The full variable domain, its missing parts supplied by reference TRBV7-9 and TRBJ1-2, is DTGVSQNPRHKITKRGQNVTFRCDPISEHNRLYWYRQTLGQGPEFLTYFQNEAQLEKSRLLSDRFSAERPKGSFSTLEIQRTEQGDSAMYLCASSLTGQGSDYGYTFGSGTRLTVV.

The V call is TRBV7-9, the J call TRBJ2-5; 10 positions match TRBD1. The trim removed 7 bases at V and 4 bases at J, leaving 12 bases unmatched. CDR1 SEHNR and CDR2 FQNEAQ come from the germline V gene (reference sequence). The CDR3 consists of 16 residues. The CDR3 loop is CASTPTGTGASETQYF. The DNA of the CDR3 is TGTGCCAGCACCCCTACCGGGACAGGGGCTTCAGAGACCCAGTACTTC.

The V gene is TRBV6-5, the J gene TRBJ1-1; tentatively, D is TRBD1 (6 bases). Germline loops: CDR1 MNHEY, CDR2 SVGAGI. There are 11 residues in the CDR3. Trimming cost V 10 bases and J 9 bases, with 15 bases left between them. CDR3 sequence (DNA): TGTGCCACCCTTTTACAGGGTCAAGCTTTCTTT. Protein: CATLLQGQAFF.

This rearrangement joins TRBV18 to TRBJ2-7; 13 bases fit TRBD2. Germline V CDR1 and CDR2: KGHSH, LQKENI. The trim removed 2 bases at V and 10 bases at J, leaving 5 bases unmatched. CDR3 length: 14 amino acids. The CDR3 loop is CASSPGTSGTHQYF. The CDR3 region has the DNA TGTGCCAGCTCACCAGGGACTAGCGGGACCCACCAGTACTTC. The variable domain in full, with the rest retrieved from reference TRBV18 and TRBJ2-7, is NAGVMQNPRHLVRRRGQEARLRCSPMKGHSHVYWYRQLPEEGLKFMVYLQKENIIDESGMPKERFSAEFPKEGPSILRIQQVVRGDSAAYFCASSPGTSGTHQYFGPGTRLTVT.

This clone was counted once. The rearrangement uses TRBV5-1 and TRBJ2-1, with D tentatively TRBD1 (6 bases). The germline V gene encodes CDR1 SGHRS and CDR2 YFSETQ. V was cut by 3 bases and J by 0 bases, with 16 bases left in between. CDR3 length: 17 residues. The CDR3 nucleotides read TGCGCCAGCAGCTATATACAGGGTTCAAGCTCCTACAATGAGCAGTTCTTC. Translation: CASSYIQGSSSYNEQFF. The variable domain in full, with the rest retrieved from reference TRBV5-1 and TRBJ2-1, is KAGVTQTPRYLIKTRGQQVTLSCSPISGHRSVSWYQQTPGQGLQFLFEYFSETQRNKGNFPGRFSGRQFSNSRSEMNVSTLELGDSALYLCASSYIQGSSSYNEQFFGPGTRLTVL.

The chain combines TRBV18 with TRBJ2-7; D ambiguous. V was shortened by 4 bases and J by 0 bases, with 10 bases between the two germline ends. Germline CDR1 KGHSH, CDR2 LQKENI. The CDR3 spans 14 residues. Here the CDR3 reads CASSRAPSSYEQYF. The CDR3 DNA is TGTGCCAGCTCACGCGCCCCGTCCTCCTACGAGCAGTACTTC.

This chain joins TRBV5-1 and TRBJ2-5; D may be TRBD2 (5 bases). Trimming left V 8 bases short and J 0 bases short, with 11 bases between. The CDR3 contains 13 residues. Germline values: CDR1 SGHRS, CDR2 YFSETQ. CDR3 residues: CASNGDNQETQYF. The CDR3 nucleotides are TGCGCCAGTAACGGGGATAACCAAGAGACCCAGTACTTC.

The CDR3 loop is CASSIGGTGNQPQHF. DNA of the CDR3: TGTGCCAGCAGCATAGGCGGGACAGGGAACCAGCCCCAGCATTTT. The chain carries TRBV6-5 and TRBJ1-5, with TRBD1 matching 9 bases. J was trimmed by 7 bases and V by 6 bases; bases with no gene match: 10. Germline V gives CDR1 MNHEY, CDR2 SVGAGI. The length of the CDR3 is 15 residues.

This chain connects TRBV11-2 to TRBJ2-2; D possibly corresponds to TRBD2 (5 bases). CDR1 is SGHAT, CDR2 FQNNGV, per germline. The CDR3 spans 13 residues. V gave up 1 base and J gave up 5 bases, with 5 bases separating them. In DNA, the CDR3 is TGTGCCAGCAGCTTAGGAGGGACCGGGGAGCTGTTTTTT. Its translation: CASSLGGTGELFF.

The chain recombines TRBV1 with TRBJ1-5. TRBV1 is described as a pseudogene. CDR3 length: 17 amino acids. The CDR3 bases are TGCACCAGCAGCCAAACCCGAGGGCTCGCGGCCAATCAGCCCCAGCATTTT. Its translation: CTSSQTRGLAANQPQHF.

This clone was counted a single time. The rearrangement links TRBV5-1 to TRBJ2-1; D is perhaps TRBD1 (5 bases). Germline V gene data show CDR1 as SGHRS and CDR2 as YFSETQ. Trimming left V 3 bases short and J 3 bases short, with 10 bases between. CDR3 length: 14 residues. The CDR3 nucleotides are TGCGCCAGCAGCTGGGAACAGGTCTACAATGAGCAGTTCTTC. It translates to CASSWEQVYNEQFF.

The J gene is TRBJ1-6, the V gene TRBV28; 7 bases match TRBD1. CDR3 size: 15 residues. In germline, CDR1 is MDHEN, CDR2 SYDVKM. The ends lost 7 bases at V and 6 bases at J; junction bases unmatched: 9. The CDR3 DNA reads as TGTGCCAGCAATTTCCTGACAGGGATTAATTCACCCCTCCACTTT. Residues: CASNFLTGINSPLHF.

The genes are TRBV18 and TRBJ1-1, with 7 bases matching TRBD1. V was clipped by 0 bases and J by 6 bases; unmatched bases: 7. This CDR3 has 15 residues. The germline V gene has CDR1 KGHSH and CDR2 LQKENI. The CDR3 sequence: CASSPPGQRGAEAFF. CDR3 DNA sequence: TGTGCCAGCTCACCACCGGGACAGAGAGGGGCTGAAGCTTTCTTT. The variable domain in full, completed from reference TRBV18 and TRBJ1-1, reads NAGVMQNPRHLVRRRGQEARLRCSPMKGHSHVYWYRQLPEEGLKFMVYLQKENIIDESGMPKERFSAEFPKEGPSILRIQQVVRGDSAAYFCASSPPGQRGAEAFFGQGTRLTVV.

The chain links TRBV7-9 to TRBJ2-1; 9 nucleotides agree with TRBD1. Trimming took 2 bases from V and 7 from J; bases not matched to a gene: 6. The germline gives CDR1 SEHNR, CDR2 FQNEAQ (reference sequence). The CDR3 has 15 amino acids. The CDR3 DNA sequence: TGTGCCAGCAGCTTAACTAGGACAGGGGTAAATGAGCAGTTCTTC. This translates into CASSLTRTGVNEQFF.

The rearrangement uses TRBV7-2 and TRBJ2-3, with 7 bases lining up with TRBD2. The germline CDR1 and CDR2 sequences are SGHTA and FQGNSA. The CDR3 has 14 amino acids. V gave up 7 bases and J gave up 6 bases; unmatched junction bases: 10. CDR3 sequence reads: CASTVLREGDTQYF. Written as DNA, the CDR3 is TGTGCCAGCACCGTACTAAGGGAGGGCGATACGCAGTATTTT. The full variable domain, with the rest looked up from reference TRBV7-2 and TRBJ2-3, is GAGVSQSPSNKVTEKGKDVELRCDPISGHTALYWYRQSLGQGLEFLIYFQGNSAPDKSGLPSDRFSAERTGGSVSTLTIQRTQQEDSAVYLCASTVLREGDTQYFGPGTRLTVL.